This is a list of T cell receptor beta chains from one sample in a study of cytotoxic CD8 clonotypes in ibrutinib-treated CLL. Method: immunoSEQ multiplex PCR; TCRdb's copy keeps in-frame clones and lacks some. The sample records around 25,000 clones, approximately 70% being singletons. The sequencing here drew on PBMCs, taken at disease progression, from a patient treated with ibrutinib. Receptors were obtained from a human donor with chronic lymphocytic leukemia. Each CDR3 is given with its conserved first and last residue. A D gene is named only where the DNA matches it firmly. Size tells how often a clone was seen (once, few, many) or the class of an expanded clone, and some rows leave it out.

D gene: NA
clone size: NA
J gene: TRBJ1-5
V gene: TRBV9
CDR3 protein: CASSVGQSNQPQHF
CDR3 DNA: TGTGCCAGCAGCGTAGGGCAGTCTAATCAGCCCCAGCATTTT

D gene: TRBD1
clone size: NA
J gene: TRBJ2-7
V gene: TRBV4-1
CDR3 protein: CASSPRTGSYEQYF
CDR3 DNA: TGCGCCAGCAGCCCCCGGACAGGGAGCTACGAGCAGTACTTC

D gene: NA
clone size: NA
J gene: TRBJ1-2
V gene: TRBV18
CDR3 protein: CASSPLGGLYGYTF
CDR3 DNA: TGTGCCAGCTCACCCTTGGGGGGACTCTATGGCTACACCTTC

D gene: NA
clone size: few
J gene: TRBJ1-2
V gene: TRBV5-1
CDR3 protein: CASSLASQGAYGYTF
CDR3 DNA: TGCGCCAGCAGCTTGGCCAGCCAGGGAGCATATGGCTACACCTTC

D gene: NA
clone size: few
J gene: TRBJ2-7
V gene: TRBV29-1
CDR3 protein: CSVEADSYEQYF
CDR3 DNA: TGCAGCGTTGAAGCCGACAGCTACGAGCAGTACTTC

D gene: TRBD1
clone size: NA
J gene: TRBJ2-2
V gene: TRBV27
CDR3 protein: CASSSFRDRGLTGELFF
CDR3 DNA: TGTGCCAGCAGTTCGTTCCGGGACAGGGGGCTCACCGGGGAGCTGTTTTTT

D gene: NA
clone size: once
J gene: TRBJ2-2
V gene: TRBV5-6
CDR3 protein: CASSLPGEASGAGELFF
CDR3 DNA: TGTGCCAGCAGCTTGCCAGGGGAGGCGTCCGGGGCCGGGGAGCTGTTTTTT

D gene: NA
clone size: NA
J gene: TRBJ1-2
V gene: TRBV7-9
CDR3 protein: CASSLAGVGYGYTF
CDR3 DNA: TGTGCCAGCAGCTTAGCCGGGGTGGGCTATGGCTACACCTTC

D gene: TRBD1
clone size: NA
J gene: TRBJ1-1
V gene: TRBV5-1
CDR3 protein: CASCGAGGPGNTEAFF
CDR3 DNA: TGCGCCAGCTGCGGCGCAGGGGGCCCTGGGAACACTGAAGCTTTCTTT

D gene: TRBD2
clone size: NA
J gene: TRBJ2-1
V gene: TRBV7-3
CDR3 protein: CASSRLAWGGEQFF
CDR3 DNA: TGTGCCAGCAGTCGACTAGCCTGGGGGGGTGAGCAGTTCTTC

D gene: NA
clone size: NA
J gene: TRBJ2-7
V gene: TRBV5-6
CDR3 protein: CASSLGGTFYEQYF
CDR3 DNA: TGTGCCAGCAGCCTAGGGGGAACTTTCTACGAGCAGTACTTC

D gene: NA
clone size: NA
J gene: TRBJ2-7
V gene: TRBV5-4
CDR3 protein: CASSLGPTTDF
CDR3 DNA: TGTGCCAGCAGCTTGGGCCCTACGACGGACTTC

D gene: NA
clone size: NA
J gene: TRBJ2-7
V gene: TRBV6-6
CDR3 protein: CASTRTDYYEQYF
CDR3 DNA: TGTGCCAGCACCCGGACAGACTACTACGAGCAGTACTTC

D gene: NA
clone size: once
J gene: TRBJ2-1
V gene: TRBV5-1
CDR3 protein: CASSLRPVLYNEQFF
CDR3 DNA: TGCGCCAGCAGCTTGCGGCCAGTTTTGTACAATGAGCAGTTCTTC

D gene: NA
clone size: NA
J gene: TRBJ1-6
V gene: TRBV19
CDR3 protein: CASTSPTGRSPLHF
CDR3 DNA: TGTGCCAGTACCTCCCCCACAGGACGGTCACCCCTCCACTTT

D gene: NA
clone size: few
J gene: TRBJ2-3
V gene: TRBV5-4
CDR3 protein: CASSLELGGTSRRADF
CDR3 DNA: TGTGCCAGCAGCTTGGAACTAGGCGGGACTTCCAGAAGGGCAGATTTT

D gene: NA
clone size: NA
J gene: TRBJ2-2
V gene: TRBV10-3
CDR3 protein: CAISESVDRNTGELFF
CDR3 DNA: TGTGCCATCAGTGAGTCAGTGGACAGAAACACCGGGGAGCTGTTTTTT

D gene: NA
clone size: NA
J gene: TRBJ1-2
V gene: TRBV5-1
CDR3 protein: CASSLAGLEYYGYTF
CDR3 DNA: TGCGCCAGCAGCTTGGCCGGCTTGGAGTACTATGGCTACACCTTC

D gene: TRBD1
clone size: NA
J gene: TRBJ2-7
V gene: TRBV6-5
CDR3 protein: CASSYGQGAYEQYF
CDR3 DNA: TGTGCCAGCAGTTACGGACAGGGGGCATACGAGCAGTACTTC

D gene: NA
clone size: NA
J gene: TRBJ1-2
V gene: TRBV5-4
CDR3 protein: CASSNNRQVTYGYTF
CDR3 DNA: TGTGCCAGCAGCAACAACCGGCAGGTAACCTACGGCTACACCTTC

D gene: TRBD2
clone size: NA
J gene: TRBJ2-5
V gene: TRBV7-6
CDR3 protein: CASSHGTSGRETQYF
CDR3 DNA: TGTGCCAGCAGCCATGGGACTAGCGGGAGAGAGACCCAGTACTTC

D gene: NA
clone size: few
J gene: TRBJ1-5
V gene: TRBV19
CDR3 protein: CASNLGGSNQPQHF
CDR3 DNA: TGTGCCAGTAACCTCGGGGGCAGCAATCAGCCCCAGCATTTT

D gene: NA
clone size: NA
J gene: TRBJ1-2
V gene: TRBV6-5
CDR3 protein: CASSWAGKTEGYTF
CDR3 DNA: TGTGCCAGCAGTTGGGCCGGGAAAACCGAAGGCTACACCTTC

D gene: TRBD1
clone size: NA
J gene: TRBJ2-1
V gene: TRBV7-9
CDR3 protein: CASSLGQGNEQFF
CDR3 DNA: TGTGCCAGCAGCTTAGGACAGGGCAATGAGCAGTTCTTC

D gene: NA
clone size: few
J gene: TRBJ1-1
V gene: TRBV7-9
CDR3 protein: CASSLSAGGNTEAFF
CDR3 DNA: TGTGCCAGCAGCTTATCAGCAGGAGGAAACACTGAAGCTTTCTTT

D gene: NA
clone size: NA
J gene: TRBJ1-2
V gene: TRBV7-2
CDR3 protein: CASSLAAGFGYGYTF
CDR3 DNA: TGTGCCAGCAGCTTAGCGGCAGGGTTTGGCTATGGCTACACCTTC

D gene: NA
clone size: NA
J gene: TRBJ2-1
V gene: TRBV27
CDR3 protein: CASKGLAYSYNEQFF
CDR3 DNA: TGTGCCAGCAAGGGGCTAGCCTACTCCTACAATGAGCAGTTCTTC